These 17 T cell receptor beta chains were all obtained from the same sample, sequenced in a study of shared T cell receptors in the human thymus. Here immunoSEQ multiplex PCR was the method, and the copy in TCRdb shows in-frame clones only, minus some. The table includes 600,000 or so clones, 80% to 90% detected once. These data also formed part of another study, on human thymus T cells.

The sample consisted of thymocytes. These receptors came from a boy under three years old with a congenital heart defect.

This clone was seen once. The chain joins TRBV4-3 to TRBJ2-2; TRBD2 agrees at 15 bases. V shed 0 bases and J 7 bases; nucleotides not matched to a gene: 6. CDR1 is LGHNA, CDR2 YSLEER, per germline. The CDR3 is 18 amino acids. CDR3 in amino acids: CASSQEGGTSGRNGELFF. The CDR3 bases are TGCGCCAGCAGCCAAGAAGGAGGGACTAGCGGGAGGAACGGGGAGCTGTTTTTT.

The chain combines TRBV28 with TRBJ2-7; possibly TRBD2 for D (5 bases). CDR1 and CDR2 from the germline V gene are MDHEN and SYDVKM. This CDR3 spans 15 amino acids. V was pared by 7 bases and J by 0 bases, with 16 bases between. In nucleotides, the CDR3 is TGTGCCAGCACCTCCCCCGGGGTCAGCTCCTACGAGCAGTACTTC. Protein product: CASTSPGVSSYEQYF. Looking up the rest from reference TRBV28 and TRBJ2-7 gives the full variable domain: DVKVTQSSRYLVKRTGEKVFLECVQDMDHENMFWYRQDPGLGLRLIYFSYDVKMKEKGDIPEGYSVSREKKERFSLILESASTNQTSMYLCASTSPGVSSYEQYFGPGTRLTVT.

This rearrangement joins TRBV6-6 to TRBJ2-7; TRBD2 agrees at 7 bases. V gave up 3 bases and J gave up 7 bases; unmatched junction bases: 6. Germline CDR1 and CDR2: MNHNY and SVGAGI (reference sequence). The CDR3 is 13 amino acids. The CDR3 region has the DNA TGTGCCAGCAGTTATGGCGGGAGAAGGGAGCAGTACTTC. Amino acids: CASSYGGRREQYF.

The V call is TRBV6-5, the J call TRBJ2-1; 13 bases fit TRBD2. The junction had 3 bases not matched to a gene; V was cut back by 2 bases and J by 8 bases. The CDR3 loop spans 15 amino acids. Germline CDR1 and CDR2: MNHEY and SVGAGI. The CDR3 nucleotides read TGTGCCAGCAGTTACAAGGGACTAGCGGGATATGAGCAGTTCTTC. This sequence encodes CASSYKGLAGYEQFF.

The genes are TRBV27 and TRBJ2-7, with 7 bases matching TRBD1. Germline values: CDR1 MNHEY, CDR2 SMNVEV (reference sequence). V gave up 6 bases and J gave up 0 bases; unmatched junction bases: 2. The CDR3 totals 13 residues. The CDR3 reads CASRDRSSYEQYF. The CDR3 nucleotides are TGTGCCAGCAGGGACAGGAGCTCCTACGAGCAGTACTTC.

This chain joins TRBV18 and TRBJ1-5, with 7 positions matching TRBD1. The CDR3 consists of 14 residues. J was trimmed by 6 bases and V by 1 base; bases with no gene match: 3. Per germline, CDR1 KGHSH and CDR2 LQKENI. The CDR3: CASSPQGALQPQHF. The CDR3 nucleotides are TGTGCCAGCTCACCACAGGGGGCCCTTCAGCCCCAGCATTTT.

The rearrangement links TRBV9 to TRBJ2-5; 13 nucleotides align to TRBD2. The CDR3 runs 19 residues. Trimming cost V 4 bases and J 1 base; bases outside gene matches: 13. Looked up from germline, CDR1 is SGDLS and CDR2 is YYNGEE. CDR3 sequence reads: CASSMTSGGPTRIQETQYF. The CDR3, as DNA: TGTGCCAGCAGCATGACTAGCGGGGGGCCCACCCGCATCCAAGAGACCCAGTACTTC.

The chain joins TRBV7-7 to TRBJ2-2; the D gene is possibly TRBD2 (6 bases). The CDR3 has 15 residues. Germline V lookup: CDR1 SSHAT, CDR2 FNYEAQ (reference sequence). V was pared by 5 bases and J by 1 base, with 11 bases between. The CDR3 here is CASSPTGVNTGELFF. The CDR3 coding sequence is TGTGCCAGCAGCCCGACGGGGGTGAACACCGGGGAGCTGTTTTTT.

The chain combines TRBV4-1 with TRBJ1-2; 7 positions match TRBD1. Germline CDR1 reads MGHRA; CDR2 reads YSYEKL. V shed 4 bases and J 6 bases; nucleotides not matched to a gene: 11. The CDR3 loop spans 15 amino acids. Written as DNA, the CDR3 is TGCGCCAGCAGCCTAACCCTAACAGGGGCTGATGGCTACACCTTC. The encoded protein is CASSLTLTGADGYTF.

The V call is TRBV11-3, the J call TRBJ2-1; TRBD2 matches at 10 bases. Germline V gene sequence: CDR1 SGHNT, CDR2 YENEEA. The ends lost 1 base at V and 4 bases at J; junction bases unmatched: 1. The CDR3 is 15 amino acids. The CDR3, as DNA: TGTGCCAGCAGCTTAGCACTAGCGGGGTACAATGAGCAGTTCTTC. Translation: CASSLALAGYNEQFF.

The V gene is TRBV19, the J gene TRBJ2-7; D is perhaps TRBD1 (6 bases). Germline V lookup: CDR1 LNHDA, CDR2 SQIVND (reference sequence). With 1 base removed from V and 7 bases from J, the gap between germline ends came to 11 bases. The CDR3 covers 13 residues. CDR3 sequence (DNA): TGTGCCAGTAGTATAGTAGGGGGTTCAGAGCAGTACTTC. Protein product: CASSIVGGSEQYF.

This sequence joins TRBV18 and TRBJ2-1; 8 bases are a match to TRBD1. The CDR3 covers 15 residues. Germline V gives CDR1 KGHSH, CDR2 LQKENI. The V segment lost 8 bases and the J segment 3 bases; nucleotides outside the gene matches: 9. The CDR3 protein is CASIYRGTFYNEQFF. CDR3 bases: TGTGCCAGCATCTACAGGGGGACTTTCTACAATGAGCAGTTCTTC.

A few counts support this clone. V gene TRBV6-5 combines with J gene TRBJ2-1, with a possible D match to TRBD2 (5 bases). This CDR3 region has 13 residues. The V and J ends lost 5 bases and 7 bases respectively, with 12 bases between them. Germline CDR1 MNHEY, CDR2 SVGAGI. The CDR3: CASSDLLGNEQFF. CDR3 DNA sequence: TGTGCCAGCAGTGACTTACTAGGTAATGAGCAGTTCTTC.

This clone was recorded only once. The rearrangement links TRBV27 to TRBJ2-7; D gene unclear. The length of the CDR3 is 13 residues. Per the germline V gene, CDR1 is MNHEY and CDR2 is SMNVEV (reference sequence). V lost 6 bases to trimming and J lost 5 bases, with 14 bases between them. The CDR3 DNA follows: TGTGCCAGCAGCACTGACTCCCGTGACGAGCAGTACTTC. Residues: CASSTDSRDEQYF.

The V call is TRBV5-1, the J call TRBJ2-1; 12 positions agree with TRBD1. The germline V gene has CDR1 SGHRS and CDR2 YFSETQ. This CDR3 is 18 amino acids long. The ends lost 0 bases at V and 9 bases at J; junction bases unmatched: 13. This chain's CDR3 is CASSLGHGTGGARSEQFF. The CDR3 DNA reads TGCGCCAGCAGCTTGGGACATGGGACAGGGGGCGCAAGGAGTGAGCAGTTCTTC.

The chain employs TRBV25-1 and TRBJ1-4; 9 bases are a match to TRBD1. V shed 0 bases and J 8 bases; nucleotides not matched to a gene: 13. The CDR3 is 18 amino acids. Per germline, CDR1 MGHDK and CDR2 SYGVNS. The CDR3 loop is CASSEYPGQGGLDEKLFF. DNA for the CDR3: TGTGCCAGCAGTGAATATCCGGGACAGGGAGGATTGGACGAAAAACTGTTTTTT. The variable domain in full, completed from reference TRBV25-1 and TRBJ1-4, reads EADIYQTPRYLVIGTGKKITLECSQTMGHDKMYWYQQDPGMELHLIHYSYGVNSTEKGDLSSESTVSRIRTEHFPLTLESARPSHTSQYLCASSEYPGQGGLDEKLFFGSGTQLSVL.

The CDR3 nucleotides are TGCGCCAGCAGTAACGCAGGGCCAACTAATGAAAAACTGTTTTTT. Protein sequence: CASSNAGPTNEKLFF. The rearrangement uses TRBV5-1 and TRBJ1-4; the D gene is possibly TRBD1 (5 bases). This CDR3 has 15 residues. Germline V gene sequence: CDR1 SGHRS, CDR2 YFSETQ. V dropped 5 bases and J dropped 0 bases, with 11 bases sitting between them.